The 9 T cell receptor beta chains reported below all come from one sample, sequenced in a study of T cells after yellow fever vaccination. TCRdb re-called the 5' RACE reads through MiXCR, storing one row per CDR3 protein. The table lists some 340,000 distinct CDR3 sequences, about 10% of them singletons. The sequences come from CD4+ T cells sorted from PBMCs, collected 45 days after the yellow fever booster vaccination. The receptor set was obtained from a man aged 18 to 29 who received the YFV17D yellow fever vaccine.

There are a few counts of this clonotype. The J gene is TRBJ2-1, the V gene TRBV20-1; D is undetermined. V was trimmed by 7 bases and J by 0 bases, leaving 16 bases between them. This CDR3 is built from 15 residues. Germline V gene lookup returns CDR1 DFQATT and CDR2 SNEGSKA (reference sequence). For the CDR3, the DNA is TGCAGTGTTCTGGTGGCCGGTAGCTCCTACAATGAGCAGTTCTTC. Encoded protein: CSVLVAGSSYNEQFF.

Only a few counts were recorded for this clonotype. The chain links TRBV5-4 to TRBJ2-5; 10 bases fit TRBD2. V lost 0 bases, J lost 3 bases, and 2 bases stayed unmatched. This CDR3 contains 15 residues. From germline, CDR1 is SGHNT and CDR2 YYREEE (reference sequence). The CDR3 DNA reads TGTGCCAGCAGCTTGGGCCTAGCGGGGGAAGAGACCCAGTACTTC. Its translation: CASSLGLAGEETQYF.

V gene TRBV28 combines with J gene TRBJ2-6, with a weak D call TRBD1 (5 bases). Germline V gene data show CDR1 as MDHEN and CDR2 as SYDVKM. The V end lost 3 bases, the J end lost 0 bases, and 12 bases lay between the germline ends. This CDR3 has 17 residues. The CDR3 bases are TGTGCCAGCAGTTTCAGGGTGCCCGGCTCTGGGGCCAACGTCCTGACTTTC. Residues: CASSFRVPGSGANVLTF.

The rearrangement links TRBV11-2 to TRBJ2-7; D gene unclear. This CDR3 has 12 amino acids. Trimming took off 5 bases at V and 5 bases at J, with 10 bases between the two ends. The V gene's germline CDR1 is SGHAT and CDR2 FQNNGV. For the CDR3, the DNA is TGTGCCAGCAGCCCCCTTCATGACGAGCAGTACTTC. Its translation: CASSPLHDEQYF.

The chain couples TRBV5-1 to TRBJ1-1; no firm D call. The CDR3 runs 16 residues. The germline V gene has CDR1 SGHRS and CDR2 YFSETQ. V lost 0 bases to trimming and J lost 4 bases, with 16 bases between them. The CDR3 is CASSLAAIGEGTEAFF. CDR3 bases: TGCGCCAGCAGCTTGGCCGCCATAGGAGAGGGCACTGAAGCTTTCTTT.

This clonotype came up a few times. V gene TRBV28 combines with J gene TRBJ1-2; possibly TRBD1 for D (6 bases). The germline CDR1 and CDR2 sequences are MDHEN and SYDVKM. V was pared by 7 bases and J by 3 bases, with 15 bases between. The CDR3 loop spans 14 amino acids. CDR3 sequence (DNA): TGTGCCAGCACCCGGGGGGGGGCGGACTATGGCTACACCTTC. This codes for CASTRGGADYGYTF.

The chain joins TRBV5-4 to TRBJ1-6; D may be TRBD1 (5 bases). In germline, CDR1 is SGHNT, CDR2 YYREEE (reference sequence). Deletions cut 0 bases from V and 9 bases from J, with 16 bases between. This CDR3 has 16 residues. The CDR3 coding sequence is TGTGCCAGCAGCTTGGATAATCCAGGGTCCTTTTCACCCCTCCACTTT. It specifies CASSLDNPGSFSPLHF.

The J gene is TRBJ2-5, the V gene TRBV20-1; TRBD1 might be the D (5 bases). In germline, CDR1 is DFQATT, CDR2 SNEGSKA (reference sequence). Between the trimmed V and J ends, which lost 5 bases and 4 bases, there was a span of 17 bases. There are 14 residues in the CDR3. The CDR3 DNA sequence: TGCAGTGCTCTCTTCAGGGAAGGCCTAGAGACCCAGTACTTC. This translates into CSALFREGLETQYF.

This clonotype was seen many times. The CDR3 sequence: CASTPGQGPYEQYV. CDR3 coding DNA: TGTGCCAGCACCCCGGGACAGGGGCCCTACGAGCAGTACGTC. The chain combines TRBV6-2 or TRBV6-3 with TRBJ2-7; 10 positions match TRBD1. This CDR3 has 14 residues. The V gene end was trimmed by 7 bases and the J gene end by 2 bases; junction bases not matched to a gene: 5. In germline, CDR1 is MNHEY, CDR2 SVGEGT.